These 10 T cell receptor beta chains were all obtained from the same sample, sequenced in a study of T cell repertoires in cytomegalovirus infection. TCRdb passed the reads through MiXCR, listing each CDR3 protein once. The table lists about 150,000 distinct CDR3 sequences, 20% to 30% of them singletons. Sequencing was carried out using PBMCs. The receptors were gathered from a human donor in good health (CMV status not recorded). Some clones in this sample may be carry-over from other donors' samples.

The V gene is TRBV28, the J gene TRBJ2-7, with a possible D match to TRBD1 (7 bases). CDR1 is MDHEN, CDR2 SYDVKM, per germline. The CDR3 sequence is 15 residues long. V dropped 7 bases and J dropped 2 bases, with 18 bases sitting between them. CDR3 amino acids: CASTSGETGTYEQYF. The DNA for the CDR3 is TGTGCCAGCACCTCGGGGGAGACAGGGACCTACGAGCAGTACTTC. Using reference TRBV28 and TRBJ2-7 for the parts outside the CDR3, the full variable domain is DVKVTQSSRYLVKRTGEKVFLECVQDMDHENMFWYRQDPGLGLRLIYFSYDVKMKEKGDIPEGYSVSREKKERFSLILESASTNQTSMYLCASTSGETGTYEQYFGPGTRLTVT.

This clonotype was found many times. The chain carries TRBV12-3 or TRBV12-4 and TRBJ1-2; D call uncertain. Trimming shortened V by 3 bases and J by 4 bases, and 6 bases separated the two germline ends. The CDR3 totals 12 residues. The CDR3 DNA sequence: TGTGCCAGCAGTTTTCCCATCTATGGCTACACCTTC. Encoded protein: CASSFPIYGYTF.

This clonotype appeared a few times. The chain has TRBV7-2 and TRBJ2-1; the D is unclear. V was cut by 5 bases and J by 7 bases, with 12 bases left in between. Germline V gene sequence: CDR1 SGHTA, CDR2 FQGNSA. The CDR3 loop spans 13 amino acids. The CDR3 bases are TGTGCCAGCAGCGACCAAGGGTTTAATGAGCAGTTCTTC. Residues: CASSDQGFNEQFF.

This clonotype was observed a few times. The chain links TRBV6-5 to TRBJ1-6; 10 bases agree with TRBD1. CDR1 is MNHEY, CDR2 SVGAGI, per germline. Germline trimming cut 4 bases from V and 8 bases from J; bases unmatched to any gene: 2. The CDR3 spans 14 residues. CDR3: CASSLTGGDSPLHF. The CDR3 DNA reads TGTGCCAGCAGTTTGACAGGGGGCGATTCACCCCTCCACTTT.

This clonotype was recorded many times. The chain combines TRBV19 with TRBJ1-1; tentative D call: TRBD1 (6 bases). From germline, CDR1 is LNHDA and CDR2 SQIVND (reference sequence). The CDR3 has 15 residues. V lost 5 bases, J lost 1 base, and 14 bases lay in between. The CDR3 nucleotides read TGTGCCAGTAGTCAATTTTTGGGGGCGAACACTGAAGCTTTCTTT. Protein: CASSQFLGANTEAFF.

The chain combines TRBV7-3 with TRBJ2-2, with TRBD2 identical over 7 bases. The germline V gene encodes CDR1 SGHTA and CDR2 FQGTGA. This CDR3 spans 16 amino acids. V was clipped by 4 bases and J by 7 bases; unmatched bases: 12. The CDR3 region has the DNA TGTGCCAGCAGCTCCAACGGGGGAGGGCCTGACGGGGAGCTGTTTTTT. It specifies CASSSNGGGPDGELFF.

This clonotype has at least ten counts. V gene TRBV7-6 combines with J gene TRBJ1-1, with TRBD1 matching 9 bases. CDR1 is SGHVS and CDR2 is FNYEAQ in the germline V gene. This CDR3 is 17 amino acids long. V gave up 2 bases and J gave up 0 bases; unmatched junction bases: 7. This CDR3 reads CASSLRTGDALNTEAFF. As DNA, the CDR3 is TGTGCCAGCAGCTTAAGGACAGGGGACGCCCTGAACACTGAAGCTTTCTTT.

In this sample, this clonotype turned up many times. This chain links TRBV7-2 with TRBJ1-1, with TRBD1 identical over 10 bases. After removal of 5 bases from V and 7 bases from J, the junction contained 4 bases not matched to a gene. This CDR3 spans 13 amino acids. Germline lookup yields CDR1 SGHTA and CDR2 FQGNSA. The CDR3 DNA reads as TGTGCCAGCAGCCCAGGGGACAGGGGTGAAGCTTTCTTT. This gives the protein CASSPGDRGEAFF.

This clonotype was detected only a few times. The V gene is TRBV28, the J gene TRBJ2-5, with TRBD1 as a possible D gene (6 bases). CDR1 is MDHEN, CDR2 SYDVKM, per germline. Trimming took off 2 bases at V and 1 base at J, with 11 bases between the two ends. The CDR3 is 15 residues long. The CDR3 nucleotides are TGTGCCAGCAGTTTAGGAGGACAGCTCCAAGAGACCCAGTACTTC. This translates into CASSLGGQLQETQYF.

This clonotype was counted only a few times. CDR3 amino acids: CASSSGQTTEAFF. CDR3 sequence (DNA): TGCGCCAGCAGCTCGGGACAGACCACTGAAGCTTTCTTT. The rearrangement uses TRBV5-1 and TRBJ1-1; 7 positions match TRBD1. The CDR3 spans 13 residues. Germline V gene lookup returns CDR1 SGHRS and CDR2 YFSETQ. V gave up 3 bases and J gave up 4 bases; unmatched junction bases: 3.